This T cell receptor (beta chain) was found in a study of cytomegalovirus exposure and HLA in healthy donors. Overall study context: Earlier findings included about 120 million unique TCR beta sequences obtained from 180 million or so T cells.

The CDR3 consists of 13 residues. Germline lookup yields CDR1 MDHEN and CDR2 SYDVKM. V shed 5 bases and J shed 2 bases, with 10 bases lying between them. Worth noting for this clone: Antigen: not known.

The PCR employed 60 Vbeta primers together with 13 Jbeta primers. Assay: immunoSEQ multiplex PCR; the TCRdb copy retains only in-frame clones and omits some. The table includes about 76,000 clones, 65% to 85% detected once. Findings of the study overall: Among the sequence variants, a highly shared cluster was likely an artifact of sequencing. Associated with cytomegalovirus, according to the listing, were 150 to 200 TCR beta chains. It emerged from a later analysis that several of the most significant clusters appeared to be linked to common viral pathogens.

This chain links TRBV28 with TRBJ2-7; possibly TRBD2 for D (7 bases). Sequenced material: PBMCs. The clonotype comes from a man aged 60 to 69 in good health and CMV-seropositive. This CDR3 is CASSRGGAYEQYF. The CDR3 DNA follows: TGTGCCAGCAGTCGAGGGGGGGCCTACGAGCAGTACTTC.